Listed here are 27 T cell receptor beta chains from one sample, sequenced in a study of T cell responses to AZD1222 COVID-19 vaccine. Profiled with immunoSEQ multiplex PCR; TCRdb holds only in-frame clones, not every one. This table holds about 93,000 clones, roughly nine tenths found once. The sequenced sample was peripheral blood, obtained 28 days after the second AZD1222 dose. These receptors all stem from an adult who received the AZD1222 COVID-19 vaccine.

CDR3 protein: CASSLVGGDQPQHF. The CDR3 DNA reads as TGTGCCAGCAGCTTAGTCGGTGGGGATCAGCCCCAGCATTTT. The chain employs TRBV7-2 and TRBJ1-5; D is unresolved. There are 14 residues in the CDR3. The V end lost 1 base, the J end lost 5 bases, and 9 bases lay between the germline ends. The germline V gene has CDR1 SGHTA and CDR2 FQGNSA.

This chain connects TRBV5-1 to TRBJ2-3, with D unresolved. Germline V gene sequence: CDR1 SGHRS, CDR2 YFSETQ. The CDR3 contains 14 residues. V lost 0 bases, J lost 2 bases, and 7 bases lay in between. CDR3 DNA sequence: TGCGCCAGCAGCTTGGGTGCACCCACAGATACGCAGTATTTT. Protein product: CASSLGAPTDTQYF.

J is TRBJ2-1 and V is TRBV19, with TRBD2 matching over 9 bases. Germline V gene sequence: CDR1 LNHDA, CDR2 SQIVND (reference sequence). The trim removed 7 bases at V and 7 bases at J, leaving 5 bases unmatched. This CDR3 region has 13 residues. Here the CDR3 reads CASNGGRANEQFF. CDR3 DNA sequence: TGTGCCAGTAACGGCGGGAGGGCAAATGAGCAGTTCTTC.

The rearrangement links TRBV7-3 to TRBJ1-1, with 7 bases that match TRBD1. Per the germline V gene, CDR1 is SGHTA and CDR2 is FQGTGA. V was pared by 5 bases and J by 2 bases, with 8 bases of the junction left unmatched. This CDR3 comprises 15 residues. The CDR3 here is CASSPGDRVNTEAFF. The CDR3 DNA reads TGTGCCAGCAGCCCCGGCGACAGGGTTAACACTGAAGCTTTCTTT. The whole variable domain, filled in from reference TRBV7-3 and TRBJ1-1, reads GAGVSQTPSNKVTEKGKYVELRCDPISGHTALYWYRQSLGQGPEFLIYFQGTGAADDSGLPNDRFFAVRPEGSVSTLKIQRTERGDSAVYLCASSPGDRVNTEAFFGQGTRLTVV.

Concerning this clone itself: The sample holds other DNA sequences that translate to the same CDR3. V usage is TRBV6-4 and J usage is TRBJ2-3, with 10 bases matching TRBD2. V lost 4 bases to trimming and J lost 1 base; unmatched junction nucleotides: 2. This CDR3 contains 15 residues. Germline CDR1 reads MRHNA; CDR2 reads SNTAGT. The CDR3: CASSATSGGTDTQYF. CDR3 nucleotides: TGTGCCAGCAGTGCCACTAGCGGGGGCACAGATACGCAGTATTTT.

CDR3 bases: TGTGCCAGCAGCGTCCGTCCGGGCGGAGACACTGAAGCTTTCTTT. This gives the protein CASSVRPGGDTEAFF. This sequence joins TRBV7-2 and TRBJ1-1; D remains unclear. The CDR3 extends over 15 amino acids. The germline V gene has CDR1 SGHTA and CDR2 FQGNSA. With 5 bases removed from V and 3 bases from J, the gap between germline ends came to 16 bases.

The rearrangement uses TRBV5-1 and TRBJ2-2; tentatively, D is TRBD1 (6 bases). Deletions cut 0 bases from V and 7 bases from J, with 16 bases between. Germline lookup yields CDR1 SGHRS and CDR2 YFSETQ. CDR3 length: 16 amino acids. The DNA for the CDR3 is TGCGCCAGCAGCTTGGGGGTCCCAGGGGATGGCGGGGAGCTGTTTTTT. Encoded protein: CASSLGVPGDGGELFF.

J is TRBJ2-1 and V is TRBV2; 8 bases match TRBD2. Unmatched junction bases numbered 4, after V lost 6 bases and J lost 3 bases. CDR1 is SNHLY, CDR2 FYNNEI, per germline. The CDR3 has 14 residues. CDR3 nucleotides: TGTGCCAGCAGCGGGGGACTAGGCTACAATGAGCAGTTCTTC. Protein sequence: CASSGGLGYNEQFF.

The chain has TRBV2 and TRBJ2-5, with 10 bases lining up with TRBD2. This CDR3 spans 18 amino acids. Germline V gene data show CDR1 as SNHLY and CDR2 as FYNNEI. Trimming took 2 bases from V and 4 from J; bases not matched to a gene: 13. The DNA of the CDR3 is TGTGCCAGCAGTGAATACCTAGCGGGAGTTTTAATGGGAGAGACCCAGTACTTC. Protein sequence: CASSEYLAGVLMGETQYF.

The chain has TRBV24-1 and TRBJ2-5; D is undetermined. CDR1 KGHDR and CDR2 SFDVKD come from the germline V gene. The V and J ends lost 3 bases and 3 bases respectively, with 1 base between them. This CDR3 is 11 amino acids long. The CDR3, as DNA: TGTGCCACCAGTGATGAAGAGACCCAGTACTTC. Residues: CATSDEETQYF.

This chain connects TRBV19 to TRBJ1-2; 10 bases map to TRBD1. The CDR3 extends over 19 amino acids. The V gene's germline CDR1 is LNHDA and CDR2 SQIVND (reference sequence). The junction had 18 bases not matched to a gene; V was cut back by 4 bases and J by 4 bases. CDR3 sequence reads: CASSTRTFRDRGSIYGYTF. DNA for the CDR3: TGTGCCAGTAGTACTCGCACCTTCCGGGACAGGGGAAGTATCTATGGCTACACCTTC.

The genes are TRBV9 and TRBJ1-1; D is uncertain. The germline V gene encodes CDR1 SGDLS and CDR2 YYNGEE. V gave up 1 base and J gave up 0 bases, with 4 bases separating them. The CDR3 loop spans 13 amino acids. CDR3 amino acids: CASSVLMNTEAFF. For the CDR3, the DNA is TGTGCCAGCAGCGTACTCATGAACACTGAAGCTTTCTTT.

This sequence joins TRBV3-1 (or the pseudogene TRBV3-2) and TRBJ1-3; D is unresolved. The CDR3 loop spans 13 amino acids. The germline V and J ends were trimmed by 1 base and 13 bases, with 14 bases remaining between them. Germline V gene lookup returns CDR1 LGHDT and CDR2 YNNKEL (reference sequence). For the CDR3, the DNA is TGTGCCAGCAGCCAAGTGGGCCAGAGGAATATATATTTT. Encoded protein: CASSQVGQRNIYF.

V gene TRBV7-9 combines with J gene TRBJ1-2; D is uncertain. Trimming cost V 6 bases and J 0 bases, with 14 bases left between them. The CDR3 loop spans 15 amino acids. Germline loops: CDR1 SEHNR, CDR2 FQNEAQ (reference sequence). CDR3 residues: CASRPRRIANYGYTF. CDR3 DNA: TGTGCCAGCAGACCCCGGAGGATTGCTAACTATGGCTACACCTTC.

The rearrangement joins TRBV10-1 to TRBJ2-1, with 14 bases lining up with TRBD2. J lost 10 bases, V lost 6 bases, and 2 bases had no gene match. CDR3 length equals 13 residues. CDR1 and CDR2 from the germline V gene are WNHNN and SYGVQD (reference sequence). CDR3 residues: CASRRTSGREQFF. As DNA, the CDR3 is TGCGCCAGCAGAAGGACTAGCGGGAGGGAGCAGTTCTTC.

This chain uses TRBV7-9 with TRBJ2-4; no reliable D call. Trimming removed 3 bases at V and 8 bases at J, with 5 bases between. In germline, CDR1 is SEHNR, CDR2 FQNEAQ (reference sequence). This CDR3 is built from 11 residues. The CDR3, as DNA: TGTGCCAGCAGCTTTTCAGACATTCAGTACTTC. Protein: CASSFSDIQYF.

This chain connects TRBV10-3 to TRBJ2-6, with 8 nucleotides matching TRBD1. The CDR3 runs 18 residues. J was trimmed by 2 bases and V by 0 bases; bases with no gene match: 6. Germline CDR1 and CDR2: ENHRY and SYGVKD. CDR3 DNA: TGTGCCATCAGTGAGTCTGGGACAGGCGGAACTGGGGCCAACGTCCTGACTTTC. It yields the protein CAISESGTGGTGANVLTF.

This clone was picked up one time. This chain links TRBV24-1 with TRBJ2-1, with 7 bases matching TRBD2. From germline, CDR1 is KGHDR and CDR2 SFDVKD. The CDR3 is made up of 14 amino acids. The V gene end was trimmed by 5 bases and the J gene end by 3 bases; junction bases not matched to a gene: 3. CDR3 sequence: CATSGASGYNEQFF. CDR3 nucleotide sequence: TGTGCCACCAGTGGGGCTAGCGGCTACAATGAGCAGTTCTTC.

The CDR3 nucleotides are TGTGCCAGCAGCGATAGAGGCAGCTCTGGAAACACCATATATTTT. It encodes CASSDRGSSGNTIYF. This rearrangement joins TRBV9 to TRBJ1-3; D call uncertain. This CDR3 has 15 residues. Germline assignment: CDR1 SGDLS and CDR2 YYNGEE. The V gene lost 3 bases and the J gene lost 0 bases, with 10 bases spanning the gap.

This clone was found once. The chain combines TRBV5-1 with TRBJ2-3; D gene unclear. The CDR3 contains 11 residues. Germline CDR1 and CDR2: SGHRS and YFSETQ. With 6 bases removed from V and 4 bases from J, the gap between germline ends came to 6 bases. The CDR3 spells CASMVADTQYF. The DNA of the CDR3 is TGCGCCAGCATGGTGGCAGATACGCAGTATTTT.

The chain uses TRBV6-6 and TRBJ2-7; possible D gene TRBD1, 5 bases. There are 13 residues in the CDR3. V was shortened by 10 bases and J by 3 bases, with 16 bases between the two germline ends. Germline loops: CDR1 MNHNY, CDR2 SVGAGI (reference sequence). This CDR3 reads CATKTESGYEQYF. The CDR3 nucleotides read TGTGCCACCAAGACAGAGTCCGGCTACGAGCAGTACTTC.

The gene calls are TRBV10-2 and TRBJ2-7; D is ambiguous. Germline V gives CDR1 WSHSY, CDR2 SAAADI. The CDR3 is made up of 13 amino acids. V gave up 0 bases and J gave up 3 bases, with 6 bases separating them. As DNA, the CDR3 is TGCGCCAGCAGTGAGTCGTCGGGCTACGAGCAGTACTTC. This gives the protein CASSESSGYEQYF.

The rearrangement uses TRBV7-9 and TRBJ1-1; maybe TRBD1 (6 bases). The CDR3 runs to 14 residues. The germline V gene has CDR1 SEHNR and CDR2 FQNEAQ (reference sequence). Trimming shortened V by 4 bases and J by 1 base, and 10 bases separated the two germline ends. Here the CDR3 reads CASSSRGANTEAFF. DNA of the CDR3: TGTGCCAGCAGCTCCCGGGGGGCGAACACTGAAGCTTTCTTT. Drawing the rest from reference TRBV7-9 and TRBJ1-1, the complete variable domain is DTGVSQNPRHKITKRGQNVTFRCDPISEHNRLYWYRQTLGQGPEFLTYFQNEAQLEKSRLLSDRFSAERPKGSFSTLEIQRTEQGDSAMYLCASSSRGANTEAFFGQGTRLTVV.

This sequence joins TRBV2 and TRBJ1-2; D gene ambiguous. The germline V and J ends were trimmed by 2 bases and 0 bases, with 13 bases remaining between them. Germline V gives CDR1 SNHLY, CDR2 FYNNEI. This CDR3 spans 16 amino acids. The CDR3 here is CASSETAYLANYGYTF. CDR3 sequence (DNA): TGTGCCAGCAGTGAAACAGCCTACTTAGCTAACTATGGCTACACCTTC.

This clone was recorded only once. V is TRBV9 and J is TRBJ1-1; the D is unclear. V lost 0 bases to trimming and J lost 9 bases, with 18 bases between them. CDR1 SGDLS and CDR2 YYNGEE come from the germline V gene. This CDR3 comprises 15 residues. The CDR3 nucleotides are TGTGCCAGCAGCGTAGTAGGTGAAGGCTCGGGGAAAGCTTTCTTT. The encoded protein is CASSVVGEGSGKAFF.

V is TRBV3-1 (or the pseudogene TRBV3-2) and J is TRBJ2-2; D gene ambiguous. The CDR3 contains 17 residues. The germline V gene has CDR1 LGHDT and CDR2 YNNKEL (reference sequence). Trimming took 1 base from V and 0 from J, leaving 12 bases between them. CDR3 coding DNA: TGTGCCAGCAGCCAAGGCAGACTCCTTGCGAACACCGGGGAGCTGTTTTTT. Protein: CASSQGRLLANTGELFF.

This CDR3 is CASSPQIGLAGVWTDTQYF. The CDR3 DNA reads as TGTGCCAGCAGCCCCCAGATTGGGCTAGCGGGAGTCTGGACAGATACGCAGTATTTT. This chain uses TRBV11-2 with TRBJ2-3, with 10 bases that match TRBD2. CDR1 and CDR2 (germline): SGHAT, FQNNGV. V shed 5 bases, J shed 3 bases, and the junction held 17 bases outside the gene matches. The CDR3 has 19 residues.